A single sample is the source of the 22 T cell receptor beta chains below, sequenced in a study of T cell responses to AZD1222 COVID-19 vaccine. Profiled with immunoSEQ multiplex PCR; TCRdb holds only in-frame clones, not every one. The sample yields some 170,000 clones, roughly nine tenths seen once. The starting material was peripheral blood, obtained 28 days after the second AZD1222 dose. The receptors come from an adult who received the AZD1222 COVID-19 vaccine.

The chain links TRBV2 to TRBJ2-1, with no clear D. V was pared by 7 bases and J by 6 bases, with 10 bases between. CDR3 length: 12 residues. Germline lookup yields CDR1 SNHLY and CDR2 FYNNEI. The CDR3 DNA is TGTGCCAGCACCCCCTACTTCAATGAGCAGTTCTTC. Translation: CASTPYFNEQFF.

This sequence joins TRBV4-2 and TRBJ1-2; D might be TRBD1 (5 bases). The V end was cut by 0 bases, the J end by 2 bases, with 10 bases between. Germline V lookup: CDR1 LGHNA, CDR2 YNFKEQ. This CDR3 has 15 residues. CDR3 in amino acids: CASSQDLGGNYGYTF. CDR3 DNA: TGTGCCAGCAGCCAAGATTTGGGGGGGAACTATGGCTACACCTTC.

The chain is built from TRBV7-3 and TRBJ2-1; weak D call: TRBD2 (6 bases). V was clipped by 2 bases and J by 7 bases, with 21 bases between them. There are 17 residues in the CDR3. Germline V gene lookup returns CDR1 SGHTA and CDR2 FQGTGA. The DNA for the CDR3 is TGTGCCAGCAGCTTAGTCGGGAGCCCATCCTCGTGGAATGAGCAGTTCTTC. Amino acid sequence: CASSLVGSPSSWNEQFF.

The CDR3 DNA sequence: TGTGCCAGCAGCTTGAGGGAGACAGGCCCTTCCCTGCAGCATTTT. Its protein product is CASSLRETGPSLQHF. The genes are TRBV5-6 and TRBJ1-5; D may be TRBD1 (6 bases). Trimming took 1 base from V and 13 from J, leaving 21 bases between them. This CDR3 is built from 15 residues. Germline lookup yields CDR1 SGHDT and CDR2 YYEEEE.

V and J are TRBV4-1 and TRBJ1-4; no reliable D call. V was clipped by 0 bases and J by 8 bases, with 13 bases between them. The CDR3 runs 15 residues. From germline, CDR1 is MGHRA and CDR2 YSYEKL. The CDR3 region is CASSQDSALAEKLFF. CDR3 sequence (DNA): TGCGCCAGCAGCCAAGACTCGGCCTTGGCCGAAAAACTGTTTTTT.

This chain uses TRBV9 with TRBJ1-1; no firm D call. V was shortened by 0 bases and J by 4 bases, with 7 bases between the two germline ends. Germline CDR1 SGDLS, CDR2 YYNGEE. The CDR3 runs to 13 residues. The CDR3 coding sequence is TGTGCCAGCAGCGTAGGGGTAGGCACTGAAGCTTTCTTT. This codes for CASSVGVGTEAFF.

CDR3 protein: CASSLLGTRETQYF. In nucleotides, the CDR3 is TGTGCCAGCAGCCTCCTGGGGACCCGGGAGACCCAGTACTTC. This chain links TRBV6-2 or TRBV6-3 with TRBJ2-5; tentatively, D is TRBD1 or TRBD2 (5 bases each). V was cut by 6 bases and J by 5 bases, with 16 bases left in between. The CDR3 sequence is 14 residues long. Germline V gene data show CDR1 as MNHEY and CDR2 as SVGEGT.

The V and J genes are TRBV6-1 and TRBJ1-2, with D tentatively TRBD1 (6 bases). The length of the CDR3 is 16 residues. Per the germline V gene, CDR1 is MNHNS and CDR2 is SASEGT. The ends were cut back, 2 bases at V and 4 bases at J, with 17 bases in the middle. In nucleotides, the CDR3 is TGTGCCAGCAGTGAACACCGGCAGGGGCCCTTCTATGGCTACACCTTC. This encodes CASSEHRQGPFYGYTF.

CDR3 sequence reads: CASSKEWDSTEAFF. DNA of the CDR3: TGTGCCAGCAGCAAAGAATGGGACAGCACTGAAGCTTTCTTT. The gene calls are TRBV21-1 and TRBJ1-1; the listed D gene, TRBD1, was not tested against the DNA. TRBV21-1 is a pseudogene locus. This CDR3 comprises 14 residues.

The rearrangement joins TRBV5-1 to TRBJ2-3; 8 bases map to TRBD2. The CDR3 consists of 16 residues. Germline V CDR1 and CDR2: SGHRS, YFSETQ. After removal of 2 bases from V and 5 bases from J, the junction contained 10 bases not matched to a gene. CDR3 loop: CASSFNPGGGKDTQYF. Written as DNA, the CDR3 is TGCGCCAGCAGCTTCAACCCCGGGGGGGGCAAAGATACGCAGTATTTT. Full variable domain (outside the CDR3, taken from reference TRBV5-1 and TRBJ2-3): KAGVTQTPRYLIKTRGQQVTLSCSPISGHRSVSWYQQTPGQGLQFLFEYFSETQRNKGNFPGRFSGRQFSNSRSEMNVSTLELGDSALYLCASSFNPGGGKDTQYFGPGTRLTVL.

CDR3 loop: CASSHLTGTANTGELFF. The CDR3 DNA reads as TGCGCCAGCAGCCATCTGACCGGGACAGCGAACACCGGGGAGCTGTTTTTT. The chain links TRBV4-1 to TRBJ2-2; 7 nucleotides match TRBD1. Unmatched junction bases numbered 7, after V lost 3 bases and J lost 0 bases. Germline assignment: CDR1 MGHRA and CDR2 YSYEKL. The length of the CDR3 is 17 residues.

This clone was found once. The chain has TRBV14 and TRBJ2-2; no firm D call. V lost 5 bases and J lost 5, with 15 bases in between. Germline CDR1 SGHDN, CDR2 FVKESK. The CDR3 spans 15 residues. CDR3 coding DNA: TGTGCCAGCAGCGTCCTTTCGTGGGGAACCGGGGAGCTGTTTTTT. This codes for CASSVLSWGTGELFF. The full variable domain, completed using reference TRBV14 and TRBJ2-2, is EAGVTQFPSHSVIEKGQTVTLRCDPISGHDNLYWYRRVMGKEIKFLLHFVKESKQDESGMPNNRFLAERTGGTYSTLKVQPAELEDSGVYFCASSVLSWGTGELFFGEGSRLTVL.

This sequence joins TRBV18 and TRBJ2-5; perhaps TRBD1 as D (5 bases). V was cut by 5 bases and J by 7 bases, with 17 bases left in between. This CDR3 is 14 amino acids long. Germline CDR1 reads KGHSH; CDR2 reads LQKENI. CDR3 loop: CASSSTSAQGTQYF. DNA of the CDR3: TGTGCCAGCTCATCGACCTCCGCCCAGGGGACCCAGTACTTC.

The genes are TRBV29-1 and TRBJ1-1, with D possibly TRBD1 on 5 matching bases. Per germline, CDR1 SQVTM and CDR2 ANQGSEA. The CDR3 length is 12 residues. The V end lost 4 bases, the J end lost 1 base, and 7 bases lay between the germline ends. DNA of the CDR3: TGCAGCGTTGCAGGGAAGAACACTGAAGCTTTCTTT. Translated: CSVAGKNTEAFF.

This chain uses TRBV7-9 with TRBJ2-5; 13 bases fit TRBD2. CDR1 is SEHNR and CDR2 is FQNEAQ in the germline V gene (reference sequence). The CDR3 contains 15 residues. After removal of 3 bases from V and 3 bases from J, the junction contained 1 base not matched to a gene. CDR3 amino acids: CASSLGLAGKETQYF. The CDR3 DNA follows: TGTGCCAGCAGCTTGGGACTAGCGGGAAAAGAGACCCAGTACTTC.

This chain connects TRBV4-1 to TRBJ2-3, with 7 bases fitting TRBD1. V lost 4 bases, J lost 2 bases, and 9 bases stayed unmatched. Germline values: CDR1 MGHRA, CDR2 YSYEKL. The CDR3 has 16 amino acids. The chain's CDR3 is CASSPPPGGNTDTQYF. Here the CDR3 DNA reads TGCGCCAGCAGCCCGCCCCCAGGGGGAAACACAGATACGCAGTATTTT.

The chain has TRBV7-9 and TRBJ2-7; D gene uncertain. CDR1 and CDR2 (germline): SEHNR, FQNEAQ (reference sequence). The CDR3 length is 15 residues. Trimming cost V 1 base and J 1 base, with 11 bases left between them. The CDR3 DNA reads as TGTGCCAGCAGCTTAGTAGGTGGGTCATCCTACGAGCAGTACTTC. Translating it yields CASSLVGGSSYEQYF.

CDR3 sequence: CASSPRTETGELFF. CDR3 nucleotide sequence: TGTGCCAGCTCACCACGAACAGAAACCGGGGAGCTGTTTTTT. J is TRBJ2-2 and V is TRBV18; D uncertain. The germline CDR1 and CDR2 sequences are KGHSH and LQKENI. V gave up 1 base and J gave up 5 bases, with 8 bases separating them. CDR3 size: 14 residues.

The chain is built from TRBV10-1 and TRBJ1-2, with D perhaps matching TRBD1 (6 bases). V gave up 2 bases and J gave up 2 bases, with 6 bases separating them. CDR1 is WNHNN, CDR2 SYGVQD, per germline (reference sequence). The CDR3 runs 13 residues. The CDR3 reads CASSEDRNYGYTF. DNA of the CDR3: TGCGCCAGCAGTGAGGACAGGAACTATGGCTACACCTTC.

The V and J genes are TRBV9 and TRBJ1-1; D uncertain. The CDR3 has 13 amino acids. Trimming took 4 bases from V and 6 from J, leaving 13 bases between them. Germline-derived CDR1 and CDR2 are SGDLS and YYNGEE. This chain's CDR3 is CASSPPARPEAFF. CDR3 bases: TGTGCCAGCAGCCCCCCGGCCCGGCCTGAAGCTTTCTTT.

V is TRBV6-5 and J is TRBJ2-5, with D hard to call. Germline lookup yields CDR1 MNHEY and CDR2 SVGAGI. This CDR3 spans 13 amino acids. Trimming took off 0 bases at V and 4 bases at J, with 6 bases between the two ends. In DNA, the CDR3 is TGTGCCAGCAGTTACTCGCCTGGAGAGACCCAGTACTTC. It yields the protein CASSYSPGETQYF.

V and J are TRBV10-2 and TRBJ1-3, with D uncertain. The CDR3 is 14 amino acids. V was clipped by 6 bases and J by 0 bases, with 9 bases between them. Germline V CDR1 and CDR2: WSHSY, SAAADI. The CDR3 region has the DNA TGCGCCAGCAGGACTGGATCCTCTGGAAACACCATATATTTT. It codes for CASRTGSSGNTIYF.